These T cell receptor beta chains were read from a single sample in a study of T cell responses to AZD1222 COVID-19 vaccine. Using immunoSEQ multiplex PCR, the repertoire was profiled, and TCRdb retains in-frame clones only, with some absent. This sample has 100,000 to 150,000 clones, with around nine tenths found just once. This sample comprised peripheral blood, obtained on day 0 of AZD1222 vaccination. These receptors were taken from an adult in good health. Both conserved end residues are trimmed from each CDR3. Fields, in order: CDR3 protein, V gene, J gene.

cdr3_aa: ASIVGEHSEQF; v_call: TRBV2; j_call: TRBJ2-1
cdr3_aa: AWTEDRGYEQY; v_call: TRBV30; j_call: TRBJ2-7
cdr3_aa: ASSVEGQGAGETQY; v_call: TRBV9; j_call: TRBJ2-5
cdr3_aa: ASSAITGAYEQY; v_call: TRBV27; j_call: TRBJ2-7
cdr3_aa: ASSYSPGPPSYEQY; v_call: TRBV6-2/TRBV6-3; j_call: TRBJ2-7
cdr3_aa: ASSLVPDPAEQF; v_call: TRBV5-1; j_call: TRBJ2-1
cdr3_aa: ASSLDVEQENTIY; v_call: TRBV7-2; j_call: TRBJ1-3
cdr3_aa: ASSPDRSGNTIY; v_call: TRBV7-8; j_call: TRBJ1-3
cdr3_aa: ASKGAGMNTEAF; v_call: TRBV19; j_call: TRBJ1-1
cdr3_aa: ASSEYREGQPQH; v_call: TRBV2; j_call: TRBJ1-5
cdr3_aa: ASSLVRGLGGNTIY; v_call: TRBV7-9; j_call: TRBJ1-3
cdr3_aa: ASKAGFFTGELF; v_call: TRBV19; j_call: TRBJ2-2
cdr3_aa: ASSLVTTSGGETQY; v_call: TRBV7-2; j_call: TRBJ2-5
cdr3_aa: ASSYVAEAF; v_call: TRBV6-2/TRBV6-3; j_call: TRBJ1-1
cdr3_aa: ATSRAGSIQF; v_call: TRBV24-1; j_call: TRBJ2-1
cdr3_aa: ANTRGHTEAF; v_call: TRBV30; j_call: TRBJ1-1
cdr3_aa: ASSIQETQY; v_call: TRBV12-3/TRBV12-4; j_call: TRBJ2-5
cdr3_aa: ASSRQPNEKLF; v_call: TRBV9; j_call: TRBJ1-4
cdr3_aa: ASSLDSGRALEQY; v_call: TRBV5-4; j_call: TRBJ2-7
cdr3_aa: ASSIGSSGNTIY; v_call: TRBV19; j_call: TRBJ1-3
cdr3_aa: ASSITGSGANVLT; v_call: TRBV19; j_call: TRBJ2-6
cdr3_aa: ASSQGLTSYEQY; v_call: TRBV19; j_call: TRBJ2-7
cdr3_aa: ASGGSLTDTQY; v_call: TRBV5-4; j_call: TRBJ2-3
cdr3_aa: ASTSLYRAGNTIY; v_call: TRBV6-7; j_call: TRBJ1-3
cdr3_aa: ASSLLRSGDSPLH; v_call: TRBV27; j_call: TRBJ1-6
cdr3_aa: ASSLAGNQPQH; v_call: TRBV27; j_call: TRBJ1-5
cdr3_aa: ASSLRGSDTQY; v_call: TRBV7-3; j_call: TRBJ2-3
cdr3_aa: ASSPGQDFRSPLH; v_call: TRBV27; j_call: TRBJ1-6
cdr3_aa: ASSQRTGSGNTIY; v_call: TRBV3-1/TRBV3-2; j_call: TRBJ1-3
cdr3_aa: ASSQRGGGGNTEAF; v_call: TRBV16; j_call: TRBJ1-1
cdr3_aa: AISEPASGSDEQF; v_call: TRBV10-3; j_call: TRBJ2-1